Shown below are 16 T cell receptor beta chains from a single sample sequenced in a study of CD8+ T cells in alopecia areata. Reverse transcribed after extraction, RNA yielded cDNA as the sequencing template. Assay: immunoSEQ multiplex PCR; the TCRdb copy retains only in-frame clones and omits some. The table has roughly 46,000 clones, roughly 65% seen once. This sample's treatment: oral pan-JAK inhibitor, 5-10 mg twice daily. The material was CD8+ T cells sorted from blood, obtained at week 4, from a patient treated with tofacitinib. All receptors derive from a human donor with alopecia areata.

The V call is TRBV7-9, the J call TRBJ2-2, with D hard to call. The CDR3 totals 14 residues. CDR1 is SEHNR, CDR2 FQNEAQ, per germline (reference sequence). The germline V and J ends were trimmed by 3 bases and 1 base, with 6 bases remaining between them. The CDR3 nucleotides are TGTGCCAGCAGCTTTGCAGAGAACACCGGGGAGCTGTTTTTT. It codes for CASSFAENTGELFF.

Here the CDR3 DNA reads TGTGCCAGCAGCTCCACCGGGACAGGGGAGTCACCCCTCCACTTT. Residues: CASSSTGTGESPLHF. The V call is TRBV7-3, the J call TRBJ1-6; 10 positions match TRBD1. The CDR3 extends over 15 amino acids. Losses at the gene ends were 4 bases for V and 10 bases for J; bases not matched to a gene: 7. Germline values: CDR1 SGHTA, CDR2 FQGTGA.

The CDR3 DNA is TGCGCCAGCAGCCAAGTGGGACTAGATCGTGATGAGCAGTTCTTC. The encoded protein is CASSQVGLDRDEQFF. The gene calls are TRBV4-3 and TRBJ2-1, with 8 bases matching TRBD2. Losses at the gene ends were 1 base for V and 8 bases for J; bases not matched to a gene: 7. The germline V gene encodes CDR1 LGHNA and CDR2 YSLEER. The CDR3 consists of 15 residues.

The V call is TRBV5-6, the J call TRBJ2-4, with TRBD1 matching over 9 bases. This CDR3 is 19 amino acids long. After removal of 3 bases from V and 1 base from J, the junction contained 14 bases not matched to a gene. Germline V gives CDR1 SGHDT, CDR2 YYEEEE. In nucleotides, the CDR3 is TGTGCCAGCAGCTCATGGGACAGGGCCGCTTCGATGGCCAAAAACATTCAGTACTTC. Its translation: CASSSWDRAASMAKNIQYF.

The rearrangement links TRBV11-2 to TRBJ2-4; TRBD1 matches at 9 bases. The CDR3 runs to 16 residues. Germline V lookup: CDR1 SGHAT, CDR2 FQNNGV. The V segment lost 3 bases and the J segment 8 bases; nucleotides outside the gene matches: 11. In nucleotides, the CDR3 is TGTGCCAGCAGCTTCGACAGGGGGGCGTCCCAAGACATTCAGTACTTC. Protein product: CASSFDRGASQDIQYF.

The V call is TRBV5-1, the J call TRBJ2-3, with D possibly called TRBD1 or TRBD2 (6 bases each). Germline values: CDR1 SGHRS, CDR2 YFSETQ. V lost 4 bases to trimming and J lost 4 bases, with 13 bases between them. This CDR3 has 14 residues. CDR3 amino acids: CASSDGGPPDTQYF. For the CDR3, the DNA is TGCGCCAGCAGCGACGGGGGCCCCCCAGATACGCAGTATTTT.

This chain links TRBV6-1 with TRBJ2-7; 7 bases are shared with TRBD1. This CDR3 region has 14 residues. The J segment lost 0 bases and the V segment lost 1 base, leaving 0 bases of the junction unmatched. Germline V gives CDR1 MNHNS, CDR2 SASEGT. The CDR3 is CASSEGDSSYEQYF. Here the CDR3 DNA reads TGTGCCAGCAGTGAAGGGGACAGCTCCTACGAGCAGTACTTC.

By share, this clone counts as medium-sized. The chain joins TRBV27 to TRBJ2-2; no definite D call. Germline CDR1 is MNHEY and CDR2 is SMNVEV (reference sequence). The ends were cut back, 3 bases at V and 3 bases at J, with 5 bases in the middle. CDR3 size: 13 residues. The CDR3 bases are TGTGCCAGCAGTTTCCTTCACACCGGGGAGCTGTTTTTT. Protein: CASSFLHTGELFF.

This clone was picked up one time. The V call is TRBV6-5, the J call TRBJ2-7, with TRBD1 matching 8 bases. Germline CDR1 is MNHEY and CDR2 is SVGAGI. After removal of 2 bases from V and 2 bases from J, the junction contained 2 bases not matched to a gene. The CDR3 runs to 14 residues. The CDR3 sequence is CASSYGQGAYEQYF. The CDR3 DNA follows: TGTGCCAGCAGTTACGGACAGGGAGCCTACGAGCAGTACTTC.

The chain recombines TRBV30 with TRBJ2-3; D uncertain. Between the trimmed V and J ends, which lost 0 bases and 2 bases, there was a span of 6 bases. The CDR3 covers 13 residues. The germline V gene encodes CDR1 GTSNPN and CDR2 SVGIG (reference sequence). The CDR3 loop is CAWSVHSTDTQYF. In nucleotides, the CDR3 is TGTGCCTGGAGTGTGCATTCCACAGATACGCAGTATTTT.

The rearrangement joins TRBV21-1 to TRBJ2-3; no DNA check was done on the table's D call, TRBD1. TRBV21-1 is assigned pseudogene status. The CDR3 length is 16 residues. This CDR3 is CASSKAGHTRADTQYF. The CDR3 nucleotides are TGTGCCAGCAGCAAAGCGGGGCATACCAGGGCAGATACGCAGTATTTT.

V is TRBV30 and J is TRBJ2-7, with D uncertain. Germline lookup yields CDR1 GTSNPN and CDR2 SVGIG (reference sequence). This CDR3 is 12 amino acids long. V lost 4 bases, J lost 4 bases, and 11 bases lay in between. The CDR3 reads CAWKPSRYEQYF. The DNA for the CDR3 is TGTGCCTGGAAGCCCTCTAGATACGAGCAGTACTTC.

As concerns this clone: The junction departs from germline at one end; a sequencing error may be responsible. This rearrangement joins TRBV5-4 to TRBJ1-2, with a weak D call TRBD1 (5 bases). Germline V gives CDR1 SGHNT, CDR2 YYREEE (reference sequence). The CDR3 sequence is 14 residues long. CDR3 bases: TGCGCCAGCAGCCAAGACAGAAACAACTATGGCTACACCTTC. Its translation is CASSQDRNNYGYTF.

V is TRBV29-1 and J is TRBJ1-1, with no clear D. This CDR3 has 14 residues. V lost 4 bases, J lost 2 bases, and 14 bases lay in between. Per the germline V gene, CDR1 is SQVTM and CDR2 is ANQGSEA. This CDR3 reads CSVVYPSSNTEAFF. The CDR3 region has the DNA TGCAGCGTTGTTTATCCCTCCTCAAACACTGAAGCTTTCTTT.

This sequence joins TRBV19 and TRBJ1-5; possible D gene TRBD1, 6 bases. The CDR3 spans 16 residues. Trimming cost V 4 bases and J 2 bases, with 15 bases left between them. Germline loops: CDR1 LNHDA, CDR2 SQIVND (reference sequence). In nucleotides, the CDR3 is TGTGCCAGTAGTAACAAACAGGGAGGTCGCAATCAGCCCCAGCATTTT. It specifies CASSNKQGGRNQPQHF.

This clone was seen a few times. The chain links TRBV5-5 to TRBJ1-1, with TRBD1 as a possible D gene (5 bases). Germline V gene lookup returns CDR1 SGHKS and CDR2 YYEKEE (reference sequence). Trimming shortened V by 3 bases and J by 1 base, and 10 bases separated the two germline ends. The length of the CDR3 is 14 residues. In DNA form, the CDR3 reads TGTGCCAGCAGCTACAGGAGAGCGAACACTGAAGCTTTCTTT. Amino acids: CASSYRRANTEAFF.